These 13 T cell receptor beta chains share one sample of origin, sequenced in a study of HIV-infected patients and healthy controls. 500 ng RNA was reverse transcribed with alpha and beta constant-region primers. Using multiplexing indices, alpha and beta chain libraries were generated apart by chain-specific third strand synthesis. From the 5' RACE reads, TCRdb called clonotypes with MiXCR, one entry per CDR3 protein. The table has 15,000 to 20,000 distinct CDR3 sequences, 8.5% to 9% seen once. Follow-up blood was drawn about 14 weeks, roughly three months, after antiretroviral therapy began. The repertoire came from unfractionated whole blood and reflected all unsorted peripheral T cells. The material was blood, obtained during antiretroviral therapy. These receptors all stem from an adult with HIV infection.

The sample holds many counts of this clonotype. The genes are TRBV15 and TRBJ2-1, with D uncertain. The V end was cut by 5 bases, the J end by 0 bases, with 11 bases between. CDR1 is LNHNV and CDR2 is YYDKDF in the germline V gene (reference sequence). This CDR3 region has 15 residues. CDR3 loop: CATSARLSSYNEQFF. The CDR3 nucleotides read TGTGCCACCAGCGCCCGACTGAGCTCCTACAATGAGCAGTTCTTC.

This clonotype has a count of ten or more. The gene calls are TRBV19 and TRBJ1-5, with D maybe TRBD1 (5 bases). Germline CDR1 and CDR2: LNHDA and SQIVND (reference sequence). V lost 8 bases to trimming and J lost 9 bases, with 17 bases between them. There are 13 residues in the CDR3. CDR3 amino acids: CASSPDTFWPQHF. CDR3 in DNA: TGTGCCAGTTCCCCGGACACGTTTTGGCCCCAGCATTTT.

This clonotype was recorded many times. The chain joins TRBV20-1 to TRBJ1-5; 8 bases match TRBD1. The CDR3 is made up of 15 amino acids. Germline V gives CDR1 DFQATT, CDR2 SNEGSKA (reference sequence). The trim removed 3 bases at V and 1 base at J, leaving 5 bases unmatched. The CDR3 reads CSASRTGISNQPQHF. CDR3 DNA: TGCAGTGCTAGCCGGACAGGGATCAGCAATCAGCCCCAGCATTTT.

In its sample, this clonotype is medium-sized. The rearrangement links TRBV11-2 to TRBJ2-5; TRBD2 matches 8 bases. This CDR3 is built from 19 residues. The germline V gene encodes CDR1 SGHAT and CDR2 FQNNGV. The ends lost 4 bases at V and 2 bases at J; junction bases unmatched: 18. The CDR3 nucleotides are TGTGCCAGCAGCTGGGGGGGAGTAGCGGGATACCTAGGGCAAGAGACCCAGTACTTC. It encodes CASSWGGVAGYLGQETQYF. The whole variable domain, filled in from reference TRBV11-2 and TRBJ2-5, reads EAGVAQSPRYKIIEKRQSVAFWCNPISGHATLYWYQQILGQGPKLLIQFQNNGVVDDSQLPKDRFSAERLKGVDSTLKIQPAKLEDSAVYLCASSWGGVAGYLGQETQYFGPGTRLLVL.

The table lists this clonotype with many counts. The V and J genes are TRBV28 and TRBJ1-2; D is unclear. The germline V gene has CDR1 MDHEN and CDR2 SYDVKM. V was pared by 5 bases and J by 1 base, with 8 bases between. This CDR3 is 13 amino acids long. The CDR3 nucleotides are TGTGCCAGCAGTCCTTTTCTTAACTATGGCTACACCTTC. It encodes CASSPFLNYGYTF.

This clonotype has just a few counts. The chain uses TRBV7-2 and TRBJ1-1; a possible D gene is TRBD1 (5 bases). There are 16 residues in the CDR3. CDR1 is SGHTA, CDR2 FQGNSA, per germline. V lost 3 bases to trimming and J lost 0 bases, with 14 bases between them. The CDR3 spells CASSFTRAGLNTEAFF. CDR3 nucleotide sequence: TGTGCCAGCAGCTTTACAAGGGCAGGGCTGAACACTGAAGCTTTCTTT.

In this sample, this clonotype turned up many times. The chain is built from TRBV7-8 and TRBJ2-7; D gene uncertain. Trimming shortened V by 1 base and J by 0 bases, and 10 bases separated the two germline ends. This CDR3 has 15 amino acids. Germline CDR1 is SGHVS and CDR2 is FQNEAQ. The CDR3 region has the DNA TGTGCCAGCAGCTTAGATTTCAGACTCTCCTACGAGCAGTACTTC. Its protein is CASSLDFRLSYEQYF.

This clonotype was picked up a small number of times. This sequence joins TRBV7-2 and TRBJ2-7; D remains ambiguous. Per the germline V gene, CDR1 is SGHTA and CDR2 is FQGNSA. There are 15 residues in the CDR3. The V end lost 1 base, the J end lost 2 bases, and 12 bases lay between the germline ends. The CDR3 reads CASSLEPGRTYEQYF. The CDR3 coding sequence is TGTGCCAGCAGCTTAGAACCGGGTCGGACCTACGAGCAGTACTTC.

This clonotype has a count of ten or more. The chain links TRBV27 to TRBJ1-2; 7 bases agree with TRBD1. The CDR3 totals 15 residues. V shed 2 bases and J 8 bases; nucleotides not matched to a gene: 11. Germline CDR1 reads MNHEY; CDR2 reads SMNVEV (reference sequence). CDR3 loop: CASSLTPTGQRGYTF. DNA for the CDR3: TGTGCCAGCAGTTTAACCCCGACAGGGCAGCGAGGCTACACCTTC.

This clonotype was seen many times. The V call is TRBV30, the J call TRBJ2-1; TRBD1 might be the D (6 bases). Between the trimmed V and J ends, which lost 2 bases and 8 bases, there was a span of 10 bases. CDR3 size: 12 residues. CDR1 is GTSNPN, CDR2 SVGIG, per germline (reference sequence). This CDR3 is CAWSWDNDEQFF. The CDR3 DNA reads TGTGCCTGGAGTTGGGACAATGATGAGCAGTTCTTC. Combining the CDR3 with reference TRBV30 and TRBJ2-1 gives the whole variable domain SQTIHQWPATLVQPVGSPLSLECTVEGTSNPNLYWYRQAAGRGLQLLFYSVGIGQISSEVPQNLSASRPQDRQFILSSKKLLLSDSGFYLCAWSWDNDEQFFGPGTRLTVL.

The sample holds many counts of this clonotype. This chain connects TRBV4-1 to TRBJ2-1; the match to TRBD2 covers 7 bases. Germline CDR1 MGHRA, CDR2 YSYEKL. This CDR3 contains 17 residues. The J segment lost 2 bases and the V segment lost 4 bases, leaving 11 bases of the junction unmatched. CDR3 sequence reads: CASSPRTTSMAYNEQFF. In DNA form, the CDR3 reads TGCGCCAGCAGCCCTAGGACGACTAGCATGGCCTACAATGAGCAGTTCTTC.

This clonotype showed up just a few times. The J gene is TRBJ2-3, the V gene TRBV28; TRBD2 is a possible D gene (5 bases). The ends were cut back, 2 bases at V and 0 bases at J, with 9 bases in the middle. Germline V gene sequence: CDR1 MDHEN, CDR2 SYDVKM. This CDR3 has 15 residues. The CDR3 nucleotides read TGTGCCAGCAGTTTAACCGGACTTAGCACAGATACGCAGTATTTT. It is translated as CASSLTGLSTDTQYF.

This clonotype was recorded many times. The gene calls are TRBV7-8 and TRBJ2-1; D is ambiguous. Germline CDR1 reads SGHVS; CDR2 reads FQNEAQ. V dropped 2 bases and J dropped 9 bases, with 8 bases sitting between them. The CDR3 is 12 residues long. The DNA for the CDR3 is TGTGCCAGCAGCTTAAAGGTCAGTGAGCAGTTCTTC. Translated: CASSLKVSEQFF.